This TCR beta chain emerged from a study of blood T cell repertoires in COVID-19. Background on the study: Samples representing acute and convalescent COVID-19 were sourced from the United States, Italy and Spain. From T cells, B-cell-depleted T cells, or PBMCs came the material, which was cDNA or gDNA.

Method: immunoSEQ multiplex PCR; TCRdb's copy keeps in-frame clones and lacks some. The sample yields 470,000 or so clones, approximately 85% seen once. The V and J ends lost 8 bases and 0 bases, in that order; junction bases with no gene match: 4. This CDR3 comprises 14 residues. The germline V gene has CDR1 MNHEY and CDR2 SVGAGI. This clonotype was sampled from a human donor in a cohort sampled during active COVID-19. Sequencing was performed on peripheral blood. The chain uses TRBV6-5 and TRBJ1-5; 7 nucleotides agree with TRBD1. CDR3 protein: CASAGQYSNQPQHF. In nucleotides, the CDR3 is TGTGCCAGCGCGGGACAGTATAGCAATCAGCCCCAGCATTTT.